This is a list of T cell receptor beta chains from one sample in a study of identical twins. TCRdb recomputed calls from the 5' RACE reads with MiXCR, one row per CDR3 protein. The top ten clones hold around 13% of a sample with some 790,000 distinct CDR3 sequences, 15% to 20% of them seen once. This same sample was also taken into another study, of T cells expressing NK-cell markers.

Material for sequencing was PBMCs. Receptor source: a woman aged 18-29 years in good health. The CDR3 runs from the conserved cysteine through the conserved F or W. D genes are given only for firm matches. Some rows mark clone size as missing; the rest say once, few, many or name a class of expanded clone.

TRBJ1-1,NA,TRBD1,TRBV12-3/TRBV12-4,TGTGCCAGCAACGTACCGGGACAGGGGGCCCGGGAGGCTTTCTTT,CASNVPGQGAREAFF
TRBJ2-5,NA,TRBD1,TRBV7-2,TGTGCCAGCAGCCCATGGACAGGAGAGACCCAGTACTTC,CASSPWTGETQYF
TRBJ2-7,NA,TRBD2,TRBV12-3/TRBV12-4,TGTGCCAGCGGACTAGCTTACTACGAGCAGTACTTC,CASGLAYYEQYF
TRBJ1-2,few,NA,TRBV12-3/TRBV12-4,TGTGCCAGCACGGGAGGGGATGAACGCAATGGCTACACCTTC,CASTGGDERNGYTF
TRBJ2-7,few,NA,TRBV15,TGTGCCACCAGCAGAGCTGAAGGCGAGCAGTACTTC,CATSRAEGEQYF
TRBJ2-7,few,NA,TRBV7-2,TGTGCCAGCAGTCCGGGACTTAGCTCCTACGAGCAGTACTTC,CASSPGLSSYEQYF
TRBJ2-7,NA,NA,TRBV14,TGTGCCAGCAGCCAAGAGGGGAAGGGCGGCTCCCACGAGCAGTACTTC,CASSQEGKGGSHEQYF
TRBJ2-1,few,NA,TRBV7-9,TGTGCCAGCAGCTTAGTTGGCCAGGGCCCCTACAATGAGCAGTTCTTC,CASSLVGQGPYNEQFF
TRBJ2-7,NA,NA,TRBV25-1,TGTGCCAGCAGTTCTTCCCTGGCAAGGCACGGCGAGCAGTACTTC,CASSSSLARHGEQYF
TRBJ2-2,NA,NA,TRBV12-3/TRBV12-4,TGTGCCAGCAGTCCTAGAGCGGCGTTAACCACCGGGGAGCTGTTTTTT,CASSPRAALTTGELFF